The 28 T cell receptor beta chains below come from one sample, sequenced in a study of regulatory T cells in long-lasting Graves disease. Both iRepertoire HTBI primers and Arm-PCR of CDR3 regions were used to build the TCR beta libraries. TCRdb used MiXCR to reprocess the multiplex PCR reads, holding one entry per CDR3 protein. The sample records 250,000 to 400,000 distinct CDR3 sequences, 15% to 20% being singletons. Specified time point: newly diagnosed GD, antithyroid drugs for less than 3 months. PBMCs were the source of the RNA used for TCR sequencing. Source: peripheral blood mononuclear cells (PBMCs), taken at new diagnosis, from a patient treated with antithyroid drugs. All receptors come from a female donor with Graves disease.

This clonotype was recorded at least ten times. The genes are TRBV9 and TRBJ2-5, with D perhaps matching TRBD1 (6 bases). The CDR3 has 13 residues. V shed 0 bases and J shed 11 bases, with 14 bases lying between them. In germline, CDR1 is SGDLS, CDR2 YYNGEE. The CDR3 sequence: CASSVAGAARQYF. The CDR3 DNA reads as TGTGCCAGCAGCGTAGCAGGGGCGGCACGTCAGTACTTC.

The genes are TRBV6-5 and TRBJ2-4; D possibly uses TRBD1 or TRBD2 (5 bases each). The CDR3 covers 14 residues. Germline V gives CDR1 MNHEY, CDR2 SVGAGI. V lost 4 bases to trimming and J lost 10 bases, with 17 bases between them. CDR3 protein: CASSLGTETLIQYF. In DNA form, the CDR3 reads TGTGCCAGCAGTTTAGGGACGGAAACTCTAATTCAGTACTTC.

Many counts were recorded for this clonotype. This chain links TRBV18 with TRBJ2-3; tentatively, D is TRBD1 (6 bases). The CDR3 spans 14 residues. Germline CDR1 and CDR2: KGHSH and LQKENI. The V and J ends lost 3 bases and 3 bases respectively, with 10 bases between them. This CDR3 reads CASSPWTVTDTQYF. The CDR3 DNA reads as TGTGCCAGCTCACCTTGGACAGTTACAGATACGCAGTATTTT. The entire variable domain, with the rest obtained from reference TRBV18 and TRBJ2-3, is as follows: NAGVMQNPRHLVRRRGQEARLRCSPMKGHSHVYWYRQLPEEGLKFMVYLQKENIIDESGMPKERFSAEFPKEGPSILRIQQVVRGDSAAYFCASSPWTVTDTQYFGPGTRLTVL.

This clonotype came up many times. DNA of the CDR3: TGTGCCAGCAGTTTATTCGGGGGACCCCCCGCTGAAGCTTTCTTT. Its protein product is CASSLFGGPPAEAFF. This chain connects TRBV28 to TRBJ1-1; D possibly corresponds to TRBD1 (5 bases). The CDR3 is made up of 15 amino acids. CDR1 and CDR2 (germline): MDHEN, SYDVKM. Trimming shortened V by 1 base and J by 6 bases, and 15 bases separated the two germline ends. The full variable domain, rest sourced from reference TRBV28 and TRBJ1-1, is DVKVTQSSRYLVKRTGEKVFLECVQDMDHENMFWYRQDPGLGLRLIYFSYDVKMKEKGDIPEGYSVSREKKERFSLILESASTNQTSMYLCASSLFGGPPAEAFFGQGTRLTVV.

This clonotype was recorded at least ten times. The gene calls are TRBV11-1 and TRBJ1-1; 7 bases map to TRBD1. The CDR3 spans 13 residues. V was clipped by 6 bases and J by 4 bases; unmatched bases: 5. Looked up from germline, CDR1 is SGHAT and CDR2 is FQDESV (reference sequence). CDR3 amino acids: CASSSTGTTEAFF. The DNA of the CDR3 is TGTGCCAGCAGTTCGACAGGGACCACTGAAGCTTTCTTT.

This clonotype was seen a single time. A much larger clonotype is one base distant, so this may be a read error. The chain carries TRBV12-3 or TRBV12-4 and TRBJ2-7; D not resolved. The CDR3 runs 14 residues. The CDR3 DNA is TGTGCCAGCAGCTTAAGCCGGGCCTCCTACGAGCGGTACTTC. It translates to CASSLSRASYERYF.

This clonotype turned up a few times. V gene TRBV4-2 combines with J gene TRBJ1-1; TRBD1 is a possible D gene (5 bases). This CDR3 has 15 amino acids. Germline V CDR1 and CDR2: LGHNA, YNFKEQ. V dropped 4 bases and J dropped 3 bases, with 15 bases sitting between them. The CDR3 coding sequence is TGTGCCAGCAGCCCCCGTAGGGGTACCTACACTGAAGCTTTCTTT. It codes for CASSPRRGTYTEAFF.

The sample holds many counts of this clonotype. The chain joins TRBV28 to TRBJ2-7; possibly TRBD2 for D (5 bases). The germline V gene encodes CDR1 MDHEN and CDR2 SYDVKM. The CDR3 consists of 16 residues. V was trimmed by 2 bases and J by 1 base, leaving 15 bases between them. The chain's CDR3 is CASSLGSGLNSYEQYF. CDR3 coding DNA: TGTGCCAGCAGTTTAGGGAGCGGCCTGAATTCCTACGAGCAGTACTTC.

This clonotype has ten or more counts. The CDR3 sequence: CASSSPPGVAGGRRSTGELFF. In nucleotides, the CDR3 is TGTGCCAGCAGCTCCCCACCGGGGGTAGCGGGAGGGCGAAGGAGCACCGGGGAGCTGTTTTTT. The chain is built from TRBV11-2 and TRBJ2-2; 11 positions match TRBD2. The germline CDR1 and CDR2 sequences are SGHAT and FQNNGV. The V and J ends lost 4 bases and 4 bases, in that order; junction bases with no gene match: 20. This CDR3 has 21 amino acids.

This clonotype was detected ten times or more. This CDR3 is CASRGNSNQPQHF. Here the CDR3 DNA reads TGTGCCAGCAGGGGGAATAGCAATCAGCCCCAGCATTTT. The gene calls are TRBV6-1 and TRBJ1-5; D gene uncertain. Trimming pared 6 bases from V and 0 bases from J, leaving 6 bases between. Looked up from germline, CDR1 is MNHNS and CDR2 is SASEGT. The CDR3 runs to 13 residues.

This clonotype was detected ten times or more. The rearrangement joins TRBV5-1 to TRBJ2-2, with no clear D. The V and J ends lost 0 bases and 6 bases respectively, with 12 bases between them. Looked up from germline, CDR1 is SGHRS and CDR2 is YFSETQ. The CDR3 is 15 amino acids. The DNA of the CDR3 is TGCGCCAGCAGCTTGGGGGGTATTCGGCCCGGGGAGCTGTTTTTT. Amino acid sequence: CASSLGGIRPGELFF. The full variable domain, with the rest looked up from reference TRBV5-1 and TRBJ2-2, is KAGVTQTPRYLIKTRGQQVTLSCSPISGHRSVSWYQQTPGQGLQFLFEYFSETQRNKGNFPGRFSGRQFSNSRSEMNVSTLELGDSALYLCASSLGGIRPGELFFGEGSRLTVL.

This clonotype was seen repeatedly, ten times or more. The rearrangement links TRBV12-3 or TRBV12-4 to TRBJ1-6, with D perhaps matching TRBD1 (5 bases). The CDR3 length is 15 residues. Trimming shortened V by 5 bases and J by 4 bases, and 12 bases separated the two germline ends. CDR3 protein: CASSTQQVYNSPLHF. CDR3 nucleotide sequence: TGTGCCAGCAGTACCCAACAGGTGTATAATTCACCCCTCCACTTT.

This clonotype was seen more than once but under ten times. The chain couples TRBV5-1 to TRBJ1-4; no clear D. Deletions cut 0 bases from V and 2 bases from J, with 5 bases between. This CDR3 region has 14 residues. The V gene's germline CDR1 is SGHRS and CDR2 YFSETQ. This CDR3 is CASSLGETNEKLFF. CDR3 nucleotides: TGCGCCAGCAGCTTGGGGGAGACTAATGAAAAACTGTTTTTT. Using reference TRBV5-1 and TRBJ1-4 for the parts outside the CDR3, the full variable domain is KAGVTQTPRYLIKTRGQQVTLSCSPISGHRSVSWYQQTPGQGLQFLFEYFSETQRNKGNFPGRFSGRQFSNSRSEMNVSTLELGDSALYLCASSLGETNEKLFFGSGTQLSVL.

Concerning this clonotype itself: Just one base apart from a much larger clone, this may be a read error. This chain connects TRBV6-1 to TRBJ2-1; 9 bases are a match to TRBD2. Germline V lookup: CDR1 MNHNS, CDR2 SASEGT. The CDR3 consists of 17 residues. Unmatched junction bases numbered 22, after V lost 7 bases and J lost 12 bases. The CDR3: CASILRALAGVGVRQFF. In nucleotides, the CDR3 is TGTGCCAGCATCCTGCGCGCACTAGCGGGTGTCGGGGTGCGGCAGTTCTTC.

V gene TRBV6-2 or TRBV6-3 combines with J gene TRBJ2-3, with D possibly being TRBD1 or TRBD2 (5 bases each). The length of the CDR3 is 14 residues. The V and J ends lost 5 bases and 4 bases respectively, with 13 bases between them. Germline V gene data show CDR1 as MNHEY and CDR2 as SVGEGT. CDR3 amino acids: CASSEGTRADTQYF. The CDR3 nucleotides are TGTGCCAGCAGTGAAGGGACCCGAGCAGATACGCAGTATTTT.

The sample holds a few counts of this clonotype. The gene calls are TRBV6-2 or TRBV6-3 and TRBJ2-1, with D uncertain. V lost 4 bases and J 7 bases, leaving 11 bases between the germline ends. Germline lookup yields CDR1 MNHEY and CDR2 SVGEGT. The CDR3 covers 13 residues. Here the CDR3 DNA reads TGTGCCAGCAGTTTCGTAGATTTGAATGAGCAGTTCTTC. This translates into CASSFVDLNEQFF.

This clonotype has just a few counts. This rearrangement joins TRBV11-2 to TRBJ2-3, with 10 bases aligning to TRBD2. Looked up from germline, CDR1 is SGHAT and CDR2 is FQNNGV. The length of the CDR3 is 19 residues. The junction had 12 bases not matched to a gene; V was cut back by 2 bases and J by 1 base. The CDR3 DNA is TGTGCCAGCAGCTTAACCCTAGCGGGAGTGTTTCGGGGCACAGATACGCAGTATTTT. This codes for CASSLTLAGVFRGTDTQYF.

This clonotype was recorded at least ten times. This chain links TRBV2 with TRBJ2-5, with 10 nucleotides matching TRBD1. The V segment lost 6 bases and the J segment 2 bases; nucleotides outside the gene matches: 6. Germline V gives CDR1 SNHLY, CDR2 FYNNEI. The CDR3 has 15 residues. The CDR3 loop reads CASSADRGRQETQYF. The DNA of the CDR3 is TGTGCCAGCAGCGCTGACAGGGGGCGGCAAGAGACCCAGTACTTC.

This clonotype has at least ten counts. V usage is TRBV18 and J usage is TRBJ2-7; a possible D gene is TRBD2 (5 bases). Germline V gives CDR1 KGHSH, CDR2 LQKENI. V gave up 6 bases and J gave up 4 bases, with 22 bases separating them. CDR3 length equals 16 residues. In nucleotides, the CDR3 is TGTGCCAGCTCTCCGCGCGCTCCGGGGATCGGATACGAGCAGTACTTC. As protein: CASSPRAPGIGYEQYF.

This clonotype has at least ten counts. V is TRBV6-9 and J is TRBJ1-6; TRBD1 is a possible D gene (5 bases). CDR3 length equals 16 residues. V was cut by 3 bases and J by 6 bases, with 15 bases left in between. Germline lookup yields CDR1 MNHGY and CDR2 SVAAGI. CDR3 in DNA: TGTGCCAGCAGTTACGGAGGGCCGGGGGTTAATTCACCCCTCCACTTT. This gives the protein CASSYGGPGVNSPLHF.

The gene calls are TRBV29-1 and TRBJ2-3, with 9 bases matching TRBD1. CDR1 is SQVTM, CDR2 ANQGSEA, per germline. CDR3 length: 14 amino acids. Trimming at V came to 7 bases and at J to 1 base, leaving 6 bases not matched to a gene. The CDR3 is CSALRDRGTDTQYF. The CDR3 DNA is TGCAGCGCTCTCCGGGACAGGGGCACAGATACGCAGTATTTT.

This clonotype was seen only a few times. This chain connects TRBV30 to TRBJ1-3; D unresolved. This CDR3 has 13 amino acids. The V and J ends lost 1 base and 0 bases respectively, with 4 bases between them. From germline, CDR1 is GTSNPN and CDR2 SVGIG (reference sequence). The CDR3 region has the DNA TGTGCCTGGAGTGAGGGCTCTGGAAACACCATATATTTT. It codes for CAWSEGSGNTIYF. Using reference TRBV30 and TRBJ1-3 for the parts outside the CDR3, the full variable domain is SQTIHQWPATLVQPVGSPLSLECTVEGTSNPNLYWYRQAAGRGLQLLFYSVGIGQISSEVPQNLSASRPQDRQFILSSKKLLLSDSGFYLCAWSEGSGNTIYFGEGSWLTVV.

Comment on this clonotype: A far larger clone is one base from this, pointing to a likely read error. V and J are TRBV7-9 and TRBJ1-4, with 8 bases matching TRBD1. The germline V gene has CDR1 SEHNR and CDR2 FQNEAQ (reference sequence). This CDR3 comprises 15 residues. In DNA, the CDR3 is TGTGCCAGCAGCTTGGACAGGGCCGGAGGTGAAAGACTGTTTTTT. Translated: CASSLDRAGGERLFF. Full variable domain (remainder filled in from reference TRBV7-9 and TRBJ1-4): DTGVSQNPRHKITKRGQNVTFRCDPISEHNRLYWYRQTLGQGPEFLTYFQNEAQLEKSRLLSDRFSAERPKGSFSTLEIQRTEQGDSAMYLCASSLDRAGGERLFFGSGTQLSVL.

The chain carries TRBV27 and TRBJ1-5; no reliable D call. Germline V gives CDR1 MNHEY, CDR2 SMNVEV (reference sequence). The CDR3 extends over 16 amino acids. Trimming left V 4 bases short and J 0 bases short, with 13 bases between. In nucleotides, the CDR3 is TGTGCCAGCAGTTCCCGTCCCCGGGATAGCAATCAGCCCCAGCATTTT. Translating it yields CASSSRPRDSNQPQHF.

This clonotype was counted ten times or more. This chain links TRBV13 with TRBJ1-3; D might be TRBD1 (6 bases). The CDR3 is made up of 16 amino acids. Trimming took 1 base from V and 0 from J, leaving 10 bases between them. Per the germline V gene, CDR1 is PRHDT and CDR2 is FYEKMQ (reference sequence). In DNA form, the CDR3 reads TGTGCCAGCAGCTTAGAGGGGGAAAGCTCTGGAAACACCATATATTTT. Translating gives CASSLEGESSGNTIYF.

This clonotype was counted many times. This CDR3 is CASSSGMGGRQETQYF. CDR3 in DNA: TGTGCCAGCAGTTCAGGGATGGGAGGCCGGCAAGAGACCCAGTACTTC. This rearrangement joins TRBV2 to TRBJ2-5; D is possibly TRBD2 (6 bases). The CDR3 extends over 16 amino acids. Germline loops: CDR1 SNHLY, CDR2 FYNNEI. With 5 bases removed from V and 2 bases from J, the gap between germline ends came to 18 bases.

This rearrangement joins TRBV28 to TRBJ1-4; D call uncertain. V shed 3 bases and J shed 0 bases, with 8 bases lying between them. The CDR3 spans 15 residues. In germline, CDR1 is MDHEN, CDR2 SYDVKM. The CDR3 DNA follows: TGTGCCAGCAGTTTCTTGTCTCCAACTAATGAAAAACTGTTTTTT. Translated, it gives CASSFLSPTNEKLFF.

The J gene is TRBJ2-7, the V gene TRBV11-3, with TRBD1 matching 7 bases. The CDR3 extends over 14 amino acids. Germline CDR1 is SGHNT and CDR2 is YENEEA. J lost 0 bases, V lost 9 bases, and 8 bases had no gene match. The DNA of the CDR3 is TGTGCCAGTCAGGGGACAGACCTCTCCTACGAGCAGTACTTC. Encoded protein: CASQGTDLSYEQYF.